Listed below are T cell receptor beta chains from one sample, sequenced in a study of blood T cells in healthy people across ages. One entry per CDR3 protein, called by TCRdb with MiXCR from the 5' RACE reads. The data hold hundreds of thousands of distinct CDR3 sequences, with approximately 31% observed a single time. Specimen: blood. Source of these receptors: an elderly woman in good health. The CDR3 runs from the conserved cysteine through the conserved F or W. Each record gives: J gene, clone size, D gene, V gene, CDR3 protein, CDR3 DNA. The D gene is left open where the match is weak. Only some rows state a clone size, as once, few, many or a class for expanded clones.

>TRBJ2-2|.|TRBD2|TRBV20-1
CSASKVGGVAGELFF
TGCAGTGCTAGTAAAGTGGGGGGGGTTGCCGGGGAGCTGTTTTTT
>TRBJ2-7|many|.|TRBV20-1
CSARGPEYEQYF
TGCAGTGCTAGAGGGCCAGAATACGAGCAGTACTTC
>TRBJ1-2|few|.|TRBV19
CASSLDRDNYGYTF
TGTGCCAGTAGTCTCGACCGGGACAACTATGGCTACACCTTC
>TRBJ2-1|many|.|TRBV12-3/TRBV12-4
CASSTSPAEQFF
TGTGCCAGCAGTACCTCCCCCGCGGAGCAGTTCTTC
>TRBJ2-5|many|.|TRBV25-1
CASSEYSGIGDARQYF
TGTGCCAGCAGTGAATATTCAGGGATTGGGGACGCGAGGCAGTACTTC
>TRBJ1-5|many|.|TRBV6-2/TRBV6-3
CASRKEAYSNQPQHF
TGTGCCAGCAGGAAGGAGGCCTATAGCAATCAGCCCCAGCATTTT
>TRBJ2-7|many|.|TRBV5-5
CASSLRQSSSYEQYF
TGTGCCAGCAGCTTGAGGCAGTCCAGTTCCTACGAGCAGTACTTC
>TRBJ1-6|many|.|TRBV5-1
CASSSNYNSPLHF
TGCGCCAGCAGCTCTAACTATAATTCACCCCTCCACTTT
>TRBJ2-6|few|.|TRBV28
CASTTGPGTLSGANVLTF
TGTGCCAGCACCACGGGGCCGGGTACCCTCTCTGGGGCCAACGTCCTGACTTTC
>TRBJ2-3|many|TRBD1|TRBV28
CASSLLQGAPDTQYF
TGTGCCAGCAGTTTACTACAGGGGGCCCCAGATACGCAGTATTTT
>TRBJ1-1|.|.|TRBV18
CASSPLDLNTEAFF
TGTGCCAGCTCACCACTCGATCTGAACACTGAAGCTTTCTTT
>TRBJ2-3|few|.|TRBV12-3/TRBV12-4
CASSLLVRADTQYF
TGTGCCAGCAGTTTATTAGTGAGAGCAGATACGCAGTATTTT
>TRBJ2-5|many|.|TRBV3-1
CASSQGLVGETQYF
TGTGCCAGCAGCCAAGGACTAGTGGGGGAGACCCAGTACTTC
>TRBJ1-2|many|TRBD1|TRBV27
CASSLYGFTGEDRNYGYTF
TGTGCCAGCAGTTTATACGGGTTTACAGGGGAGGATAGAAACTATGGCTACACCTTC
>TRBJ1-1|.|TRBD1|TRBV28
CATTTGTINTEAFF
TGTGCCACTACGACAGGGACGATAAACACTGAAGCTTTCTTT